This entry is about one T cell receptor (beta chain). Time point indicated: cycle 4 day 1 (C4D1), after 6 weeks of nivolumab. Each of the patients experienced relapse following autologous stem cell transplantation, and their brentuximab vedotin exposure differed. The sample belongs to a study of PD-1 blockade in classical Hodgkin lymphoma. V lost 6 bases to trimming and J lost 4 bases; unmatched junction nucleotides: 8. The CDR3 sequence is 15 residues long. Per germline, CDR1 MNHEY and CDR2 SMNVEV (reference sequence). Produced via immunoSEQ multiplex PCR; TCRdb's table is partial and in-frame only. Among 50,000 to 65,000 clones listed, 87% were seen once.

The sample was peripheral blood mononuclear cells (PBMCs), taken before the fourth cycle of nivolumab. The rearrangement joins TRBV27 to TRBJ2-5; 10 nucleotides agree with TRBD2. This clonotype was obtained from a human donor with classical Hodgkin lymphoma. For the CDR3, the DNA is TGTGCCAGCAGCCCAACGGCTAGCGGGGGAGAGACCCAGTACTTC. This codes for CASSPTASGGETQYF.